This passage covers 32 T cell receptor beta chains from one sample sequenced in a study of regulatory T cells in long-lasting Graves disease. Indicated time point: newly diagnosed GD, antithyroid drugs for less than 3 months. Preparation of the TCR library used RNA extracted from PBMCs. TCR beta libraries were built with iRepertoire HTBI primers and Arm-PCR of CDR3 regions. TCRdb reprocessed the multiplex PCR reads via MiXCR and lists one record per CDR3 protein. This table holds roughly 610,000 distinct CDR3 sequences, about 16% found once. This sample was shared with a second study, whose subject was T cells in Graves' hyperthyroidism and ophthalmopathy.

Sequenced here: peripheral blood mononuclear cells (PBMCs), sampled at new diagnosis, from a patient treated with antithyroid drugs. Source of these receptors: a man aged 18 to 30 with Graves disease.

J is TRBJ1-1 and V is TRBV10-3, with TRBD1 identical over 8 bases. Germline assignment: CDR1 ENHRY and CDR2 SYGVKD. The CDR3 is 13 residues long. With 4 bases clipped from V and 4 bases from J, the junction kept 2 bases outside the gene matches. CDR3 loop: CAISAGQGTEAFF. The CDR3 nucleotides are TGTGCCATCAGTGCCGGACAGGGCACTGAAGCTTTCTTT.

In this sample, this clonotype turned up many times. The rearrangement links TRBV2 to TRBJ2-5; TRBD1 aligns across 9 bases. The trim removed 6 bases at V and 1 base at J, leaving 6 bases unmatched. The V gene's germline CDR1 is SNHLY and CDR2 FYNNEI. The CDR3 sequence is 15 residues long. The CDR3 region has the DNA TGTGCCAGCAGACCCGGACAGGGGACCCAAGAGACCCAGTACTTC. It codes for CASRPGQGTQETQYF. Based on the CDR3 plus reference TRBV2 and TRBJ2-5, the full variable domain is EPEVTQTPSHQVTQMGQEVILRCVPISNHLYFYWYRQILGQKVEFLVSFYNNEISEKSEIFDDQFSVERPDGSNFTLKIRSTKLEDSAMYFCASRPGQGTQETQYFGPGTRLLVL.

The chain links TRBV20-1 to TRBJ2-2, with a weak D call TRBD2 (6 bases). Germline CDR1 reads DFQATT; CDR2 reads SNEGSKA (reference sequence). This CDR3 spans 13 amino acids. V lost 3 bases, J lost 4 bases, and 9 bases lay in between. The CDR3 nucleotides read TGCAGTGCTAGGGACTACCTCACCGGGGAGCTGTTTTTT. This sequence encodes CSARDYLTGELFF.

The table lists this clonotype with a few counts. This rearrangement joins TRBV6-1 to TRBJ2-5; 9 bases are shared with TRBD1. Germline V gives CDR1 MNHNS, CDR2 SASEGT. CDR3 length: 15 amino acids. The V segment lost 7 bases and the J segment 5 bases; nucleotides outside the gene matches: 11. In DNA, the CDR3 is TGTGCCAGCACCCCCTGGGGGACAGGGCGGGAGACCCAGTACTTC. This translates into CASTPWGTGRETQYF.

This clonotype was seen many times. CDR3 in amino acids: CASSSTGGAAGANVLTF. The CDR3 DNA reads as TGTGCCAGCAGCTCAACAGGGGGCGCGGCTGGGGCCAACGTCCTGACTTTC. V usage is TRBV7-9 and J usage is TRBJ2-6; 9 bases are shared with TRBD1. V lost 4 bases, J lost 2 bases, and 6 bases stayed unmatched. The germline V gene has CDR1 SEHNR and CDR2 FQNEAQ (reference sequence). The CDR3 spans 17 residues.

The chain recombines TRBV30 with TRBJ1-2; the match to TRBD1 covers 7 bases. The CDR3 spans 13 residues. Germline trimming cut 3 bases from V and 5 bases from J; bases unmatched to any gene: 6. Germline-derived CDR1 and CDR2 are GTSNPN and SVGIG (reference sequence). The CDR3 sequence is CAWSDGTVYGYTF. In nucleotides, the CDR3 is TGTGCCTGGAGCGACGGGACAGTTTATGGCTACACCTTC.

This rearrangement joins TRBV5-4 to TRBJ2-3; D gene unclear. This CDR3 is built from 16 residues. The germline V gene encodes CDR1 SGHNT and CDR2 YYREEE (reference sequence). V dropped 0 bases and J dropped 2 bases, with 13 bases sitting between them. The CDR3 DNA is TGTGCCAGCAGCTTGGTGTCAGTTCGTTACACAGATACGCAGTATTTT. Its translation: CASSLVSVRYTDTQYF. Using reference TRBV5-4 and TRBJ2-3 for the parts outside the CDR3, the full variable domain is ETGVTQSPTHLIKTRGQQVTLRCSSQSGHNTVSWYQQALGQGPQFIFQYYREEENGRGNFPPRFSGLQFPNYSSELNVNALELDDSALYLCASSLVSVRYTDTQYFGPGTRLTVL.

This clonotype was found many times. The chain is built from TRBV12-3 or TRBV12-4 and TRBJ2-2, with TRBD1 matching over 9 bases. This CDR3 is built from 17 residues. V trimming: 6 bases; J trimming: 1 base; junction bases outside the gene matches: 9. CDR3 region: CASRLDDRGMNTGELFF. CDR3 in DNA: TGTGCCAGCAGGCTCGATGACAGGGGGATGAACACCGGGGAGCTGTTTTTT.

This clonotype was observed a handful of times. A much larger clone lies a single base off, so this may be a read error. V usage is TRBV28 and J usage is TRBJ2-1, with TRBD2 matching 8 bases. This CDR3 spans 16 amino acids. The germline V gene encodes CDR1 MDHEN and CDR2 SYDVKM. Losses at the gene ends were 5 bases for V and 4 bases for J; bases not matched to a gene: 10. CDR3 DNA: TGTGCCAGCAGTCGACCAGCGGGAGTTGGGTACAATGAGCAGTTCTTC. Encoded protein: CASSRPAGVGYNEQFF. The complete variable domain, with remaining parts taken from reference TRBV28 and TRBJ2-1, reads DVKVTQSSRYLVKRTGEKVFLECVQDMDHENMFWYRQDPGLGLRLIYFSYDVKMKEKGDIPEGYSVSREKKERFSLILESASTNQTSMYLCASSRPAGVGYNEQFFGPGTRLTVL.

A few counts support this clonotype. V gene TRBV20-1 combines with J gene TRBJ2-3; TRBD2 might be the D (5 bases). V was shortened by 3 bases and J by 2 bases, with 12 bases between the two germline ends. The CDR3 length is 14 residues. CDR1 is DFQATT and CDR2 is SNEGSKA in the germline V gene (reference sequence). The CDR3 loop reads CSASLGGSTDTQYF. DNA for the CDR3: TGCAGTGCTAGTCTGGGCGGGTCCACAGATACGCAGTATTTT.

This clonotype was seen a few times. The CDR3, as DNA: TGCAGCGTTGAATCTGGGGTTAACACCGGGGAGCTGTTTTTT. This encodes CSVESGVNTGELFF. V gene TRBV29-1 combines with J gene TRBJ2-2, with no clear D. The CDR3 sequence is 14 residues long. Germline assignment: CDR1 SQVTM and CDR2 ANQGSEA. Trimming left V 2 bases short and J 2 bases short, with 9 bases between.

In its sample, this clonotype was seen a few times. The CDR3 spells CASSQDTVRVGNTIYF. DNA for the CDR3: TGTGCCAGCAGCCAAGATACGGTTCGGGTTGGAAACACCATATATTTT. J is TRBJ1-3 and V is TRBV3-1; D is uncertain. Germline-derived CDR1 and CDR2 are LGHDT and YNNKEL (reference sequence). The CDR3 extends over 16 amino acids. The V gene lost 0 bases and the J gene lost 3 bases, with 12 bases spanning the gap.

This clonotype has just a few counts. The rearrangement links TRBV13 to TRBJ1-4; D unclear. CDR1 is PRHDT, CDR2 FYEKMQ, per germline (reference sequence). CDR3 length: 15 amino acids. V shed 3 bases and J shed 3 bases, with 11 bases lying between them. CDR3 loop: CASSFALPSNEKLFF. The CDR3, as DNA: TGTGCCAGCAGCTTTGCCCTGCCCTCTAATGAAAAACTGTTTTTT.

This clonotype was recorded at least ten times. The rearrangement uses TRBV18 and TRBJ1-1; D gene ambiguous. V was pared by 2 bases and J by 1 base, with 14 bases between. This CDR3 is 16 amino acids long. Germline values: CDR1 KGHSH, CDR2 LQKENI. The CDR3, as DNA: TGTGCCAGCTCACCAAGACGGGCAGGAGGGAACACTGAAGCTTTCTTT. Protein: CASSPRRAGGNTEAFF. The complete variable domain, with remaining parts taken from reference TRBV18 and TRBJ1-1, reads NAGVMQNPRHLVRRRGQEARLRCSPMKGHSHVYWYRQLPEEGLKFMVYLQKENIIDESGMPKERFSAEFPKEGPSILRIQQVVRGDSAAYFCASSPRRAGGNTEAFFGQGTRLTVV.

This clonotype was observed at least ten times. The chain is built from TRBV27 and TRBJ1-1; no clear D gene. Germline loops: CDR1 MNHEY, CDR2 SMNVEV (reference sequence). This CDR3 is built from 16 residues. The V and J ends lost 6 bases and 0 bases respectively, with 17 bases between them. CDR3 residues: CASSPYRGRLNTEAFF. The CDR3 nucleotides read TGTGCCAGCAGCCCTTATCGAGGACGGCTGAACACTGAAGCTTTCTTT.

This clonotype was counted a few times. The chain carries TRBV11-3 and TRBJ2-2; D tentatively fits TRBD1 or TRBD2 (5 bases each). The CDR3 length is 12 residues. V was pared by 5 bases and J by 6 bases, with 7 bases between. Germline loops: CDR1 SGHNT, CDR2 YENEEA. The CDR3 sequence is CASSGGPGELFF. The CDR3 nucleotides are TGTGCCAGCAGCGGGGGACCCGGGGAGCTGTTTTTT.

CDR3 sequence (DNA): TGCAGCGTTGAAGATCCGGGGGCTGGGGCCAACGTCCTGACTTTC. It translates to CSVEDPGAGANVLTF. J is TRBJ2-6 and V is TRBV29-1, with D perhaps TRBD2 (6 bases). The CDR3 loop spans 15 amino acids. V shed 0 bases and J shed 2 bases, with 8 bases lying between them. CDR1 SQVTM and CDR2 ANQGSEA come from the germline V gene.

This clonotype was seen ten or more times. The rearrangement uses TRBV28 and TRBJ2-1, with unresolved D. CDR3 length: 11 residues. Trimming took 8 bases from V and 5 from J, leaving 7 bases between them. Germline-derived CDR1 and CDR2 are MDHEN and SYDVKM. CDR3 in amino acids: CASRYHNEQFF. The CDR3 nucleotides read TGTGCCAGCCGATACCACAATGAGCAGTTCTTC.

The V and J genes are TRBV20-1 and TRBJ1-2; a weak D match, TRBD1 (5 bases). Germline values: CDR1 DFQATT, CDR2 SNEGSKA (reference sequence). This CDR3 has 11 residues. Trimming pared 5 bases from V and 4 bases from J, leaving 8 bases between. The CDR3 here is CSAFQGYGYTF. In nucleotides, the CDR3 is TGCAGTGCTTTCCAGGGCTATGGCTACACCTTC.

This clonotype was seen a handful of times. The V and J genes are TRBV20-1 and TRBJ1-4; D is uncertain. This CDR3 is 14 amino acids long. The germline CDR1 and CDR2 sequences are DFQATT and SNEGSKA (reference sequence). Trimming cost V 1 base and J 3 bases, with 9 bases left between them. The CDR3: CSARVTWANEKLFF. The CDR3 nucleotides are TGCAGTGCTAGAGTAACCTGGGCTAATGAAAAACTGTTTTTT.

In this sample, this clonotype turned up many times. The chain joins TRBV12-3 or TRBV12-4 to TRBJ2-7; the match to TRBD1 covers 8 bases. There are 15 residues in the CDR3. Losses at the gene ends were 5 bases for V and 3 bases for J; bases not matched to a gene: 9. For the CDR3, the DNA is TGTGCCAGCAGTAGCACCGGGACAGGCAGCTACGAGCAGTACTTC. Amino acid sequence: CASSSTGTGSYEQYF.

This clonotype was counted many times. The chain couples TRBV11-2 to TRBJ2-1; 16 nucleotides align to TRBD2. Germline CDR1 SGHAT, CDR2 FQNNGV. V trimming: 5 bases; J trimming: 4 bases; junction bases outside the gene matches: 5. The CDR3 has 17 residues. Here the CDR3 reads CASSGTSGRALYNEQFF. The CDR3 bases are TGTGCCAGCAGCGGGACTAGCGGGAGGGCCTTGTACAATGAGCAGTTCTTC. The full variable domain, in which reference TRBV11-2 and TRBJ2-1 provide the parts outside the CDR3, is EAGVAQSPRYKIIEKRQSVAFWCNPISGHATLYWYQQILGQGPKLLIQFQNNGVVDDSQLPKDRFSAERLKGVDSTLKIQPAKLEDSAVYLCASSGTSGRALYNEQFFGPGTRLTVL.

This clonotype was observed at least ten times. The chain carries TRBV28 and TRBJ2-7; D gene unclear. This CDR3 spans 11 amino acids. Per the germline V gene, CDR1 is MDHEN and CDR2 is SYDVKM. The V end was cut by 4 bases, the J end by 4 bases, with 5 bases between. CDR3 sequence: CASSSPYEQYF. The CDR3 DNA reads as TGTGCCAGCAGTTCCCCTTACGAGCAGTACTTC.

This CDR3 is CASSYEGAGTTGELFF. CDR3 bases: TGTGCCAGCAGTTACGAGGGGGCAGGTACGACCGGGGAGCTGTTTTTT. The chain recombines TRBV6-2 or TRBV6-3 with TRBJ2-2; 7 bases are a match to TRBD1. CDR1 is MNHEY and CDR2 is SVGEGT in the germline V gene. With V trimmed by 2 bases and J by 5 bases, 8 bases remained unmatched. There are 16 residues in the CDR3.

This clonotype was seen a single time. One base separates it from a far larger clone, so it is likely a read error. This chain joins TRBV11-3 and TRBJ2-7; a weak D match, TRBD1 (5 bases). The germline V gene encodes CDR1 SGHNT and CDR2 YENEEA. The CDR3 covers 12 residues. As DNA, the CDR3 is TGTACCAGCAGCTTAACAGGCTACGAGCAGTACTTC. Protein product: CTSSLTGYEQYF.

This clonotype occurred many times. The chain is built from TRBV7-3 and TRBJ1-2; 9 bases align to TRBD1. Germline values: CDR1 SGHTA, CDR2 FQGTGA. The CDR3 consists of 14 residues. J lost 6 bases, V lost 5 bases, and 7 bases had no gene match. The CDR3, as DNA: TGTGCCAGCAGCGCACAGGGACAGGGTGATGGCTACACCTTC. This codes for CASSAQGQGDGYTF.

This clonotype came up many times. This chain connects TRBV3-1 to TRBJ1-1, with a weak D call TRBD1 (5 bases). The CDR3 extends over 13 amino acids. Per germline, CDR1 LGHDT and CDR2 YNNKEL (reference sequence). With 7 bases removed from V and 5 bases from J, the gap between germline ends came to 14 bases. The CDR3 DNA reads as TGTGCCAGCACAAAAGGAAGGGGAACTGAAGCTTTCTTT. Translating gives CASTKGRGTEAFF.

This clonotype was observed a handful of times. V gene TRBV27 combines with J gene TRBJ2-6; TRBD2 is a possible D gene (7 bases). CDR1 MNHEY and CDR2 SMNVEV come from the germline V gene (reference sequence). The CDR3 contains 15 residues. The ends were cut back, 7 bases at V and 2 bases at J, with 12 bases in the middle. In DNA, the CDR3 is TGTGCCAGCAAACGGGGGGCAGCTGGGGCCAACGTCCTGACTTTC. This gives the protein CASKRGAAGANVLTF.

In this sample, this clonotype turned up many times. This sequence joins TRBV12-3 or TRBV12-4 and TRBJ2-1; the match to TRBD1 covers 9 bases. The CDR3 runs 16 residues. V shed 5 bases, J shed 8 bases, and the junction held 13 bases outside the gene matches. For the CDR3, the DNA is TGTGCCAGCAGTAACCGGGGACAGGGTTTAATCCATGAGCAGTTCTTC. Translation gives CASSNRGQGLIHEQFF.

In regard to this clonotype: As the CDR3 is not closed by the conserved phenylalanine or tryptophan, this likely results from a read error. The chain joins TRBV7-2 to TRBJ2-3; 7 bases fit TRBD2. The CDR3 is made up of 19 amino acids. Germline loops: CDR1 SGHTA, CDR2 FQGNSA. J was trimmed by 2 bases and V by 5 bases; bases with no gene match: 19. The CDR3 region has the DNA TGTGCCAGCAGCCTGTCCGATATCCAAGCGGGACTGTACACAGATACGCAGTATCTT. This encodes CASSLSDIQAGLYTDTQYL.

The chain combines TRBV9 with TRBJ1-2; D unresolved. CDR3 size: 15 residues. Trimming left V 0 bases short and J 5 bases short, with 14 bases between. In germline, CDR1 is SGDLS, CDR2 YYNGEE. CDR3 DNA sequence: TGTGCCAGCAGCGTAGCAGGCGTCTTCGGATATGGCTACACCTTC. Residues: CASSVAGVFGYGYTF.

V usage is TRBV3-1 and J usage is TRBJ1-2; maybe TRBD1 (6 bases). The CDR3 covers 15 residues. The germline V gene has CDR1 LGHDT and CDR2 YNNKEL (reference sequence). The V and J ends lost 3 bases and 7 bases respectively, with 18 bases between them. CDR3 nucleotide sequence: TGTGCCAGCAGCCAGGCCAAGTGGGACATCGGTGGCTACACCTTC. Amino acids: CASSQAKWDIGGYTF. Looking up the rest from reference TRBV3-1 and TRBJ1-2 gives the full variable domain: DTAVSQTPKYLVTQMGNDKSIKCEQNLGHDTMYWYKQDSKKFLKIMFSYNNKELIINETVPNRFSPKSPDKAHLNLHINSLELGDSAVYFCASSQAKWDIGGYTFGSGTRLTVV.